These 27 T cell receptor beta chains were sequenced from one sample in a study of T cell responses to AZD1222 COVID-19 vaccine. The table came from immunoSEQ multiplex PCR; TCRdb's copy has only in-frame clones and leaves some out. This sample yields about 180,000 clones, of which 85% to 90% are seen a single time; approximately 26% belongs to the top ten. This specimen was peripheral blood, taken 28 days after the second AZD1222 dose. These receptors were obtained from an adult who received the AZD1222 COVID-19 vaccine.

This chain uses TRBV30 with TRBJ2-3, with 9 bases identical to TRBD1. This CDR3 contains 13 residues. With V trimmed by 4 bases and J by 10 bases, 9 bases remained unmatched. Germline assignment: CDR1 GTSNPN and CDR2 SVGIG (reference sequence). CDR3 DNA: TGTGCCTGGACCCCCGGGACAGGGAATGCGCAGTATTTT. Translated: CAWTPGTGNAQYF.

The chain links TRBV7-2 to TRBJ1-5; maybe TRBD1 (6 bases). CDR3 length: 14 amino acids. V lost 8 bases, J lost 1 base, and 12 bases lay in between. Germline assignment: CDR1 SGHTA and CDR2 FQGNSA. The DNA of the CDR3 is TGTGCCAGCGGTTTAGGGGGGAGCAATCAGCCCCAGCATTTT. This codes for CASGLGGSNQPQHF.

The J gene is TRBJ2-4, the V gene TRBV30; 8 positions agree with TRBD2. J lost 7 bases, V lost 3 bases, and 8 bases had no gene match. Germline loops: CDR1 GTSNPN, CDR2 SVGIG (reference sequence). CDR3 length equals 14 residues. CDR3 in amino acids: CAWRGSGSWNIQYF. The CDR3 DNA sequence: TGTGCCTGGAGGGGAAGCGGGAGTTGGAACATTCAGTACTTC.

The rearrangement joins TRBV5-5 to TRBJ1-4; the D is unclear. The CDR3 totals 14 residues. V lost 1 base to trimming and J lost 0 bases, with 4 bases between them. Germline CDR1 is SGHKS and CDR2 is YYEKEE (reference sequence). CDR3 sequence: CASSLRSTNEKLFF. In DNA, the CDR3 is TGTGCCAGCAGCTTGAGATCAACTAATGAAAAACTGTTTTTT.

This clone was observed a few times. The chain carries TRBV19 and TRBJ1-1; D possibly corresponds to TRBD1 (6 bases). CDR1 LNHDA and CDR2 SQIVND come from the germline V gene (reference sequence). This CDR3 spans 14 amino acids. The V end was cut by 5 bases, the J end by 1 base, with 11 bases between. CDR3 sequence: CASSPRTENTEAFF. In DNA form, the CDR3 reads TGTGCCAGTAGTCCCCGGACAGAGAACACTGAAGCTTTCTTT.

This clone was observed once. The genes are TRBV5-1 and TRBJ2-7; TRBD2 aligns across 8 bases. The CDR3 consists of 15 residues. V trimming: 4 bases; J trimming: 2 bases; junction bases outside the gene matches: 8. The germline gives CDR1 SGHRS, CDR2 YFSETQ. The CDR3 is CASSTGLAGTYEQYF. As DNA, the CDR3 is TGCGCCAGCAGCACTGGACTAGCCGGCACCTACGAGCAGTACTTC.

V gene TRBV11-1 combines with J gene TRBJ2-7, with 7 bases aligning to TRBD2. The germline CDR1 and CDR2 sequences are SGHAT and FQDESV (reference sequence). This CDR3 spans 14 amino acids. Trimming cost V 1 base and J 10 bases; bases outside gene matches: 10. The CDR3 nucleotides are TGTGCCAGCAGCTTAGTGGCTAGCGGACCCTCCCAGTACTTC. Protein product: CASSLVASGPSQYF.

This clone was observed once. V and J are TRBV29-1 and TRBJ2-2; 12 nucleotides agree with TRBD2. Germline V gene lookup returns CDR1 SQVTM and CDR2 ANQGSEA. The CDR3 has 14 amino acids. The J segment lost 2 bases and the V segment lost 6 bases, leaving 1 base of the junction unmatched. CDR3 amino acids: CSVTSGRNTGELFF. The CDR3 DNA reads as TGCAGCGTGACTAGCGGGAGAAACACCGGGGAGCTGTTTTTT.

This chain links TRBV28 with TRBJ2-4, with D possibly matching TRBD2 (6 bases). Germline CDR1 MDHEN, CDR2 SYDVKM. This CDR3 is built from 15 residues. Trimming removed 3 bases at V and 3 bases at J, with 12 bases between. The CDR3 DNA reads TGTGCCAGCAGTTTCGGAGGGGTGGGCAAAAACATTCAGTACTTC. Protein sequence: CASSFGGVGKNIQYF.

The rearrangement joins TRBV7-2 to TRBJ2-7, with 7 bases lining up with TRBD2. From germline, CDR1 is SGHTA and CDR2 FQGNSA. This CDR3 has 15 residues. Trimming cost V 5 bases and J 6 bases; bases outside gene matches: 13. The CDR3 coding sequence is TGTGCCAGCAGCACAACAGCGGGACTAATAATCGAGCAGTACTTC. This sequence encodes CASSTTAGLIIEQYF.

CDR3 in DNA: TGTGCCAGCAGCTTGGACAGGGGGGCAGGGGAGCTGTTTTTT. It specifies CASSLDRGAGELFF. The chain joins TRBV11-1 to TRBJ2-2, with TRBD1 matching 10 bases. The V gene's germline CDR1 is SGHAT and CDR2 FQDESV (reference sequence). V shed 3 bases, J shed 8 bases, and the junction held 3 bases outside the gene matches. CDR3 length: 14 residues.

The chain couples TRBV21-1 to TRBJ2-2; TRBD2, as called in the table, went unchecked against the DNA. TRBV21-1 represents a pseudogene. CDR3 length: 17 amino acids. The CDR3 region is CASSEKETRVDTGELFF. Here the CDR3 DNA reads TGTGCCAGCAGCGAAAAAGAGACTAGGGTGGACACCGGGGAGCTGTTTTTT.

This clone was observed a single time. This sequence joins TRBV2 and TRBJ2-5; tentative D call: TRBD1 (6 bases). The CDR3 contains 12 residues. CDR1 and CDR2 from the germline V gene are SNHLY and FYNNEI. V lost 5 bases, J lost 3 bases, and 7 bases lay in between. CDR3 sequence (DNA): TGTGCCAGCAGTACAGGGAAAGAGACCCAGTACTTC. Amino acids: CASSTGKETQYF.

The J gene is TRBJ2-7, the V gene TRBV18; TRBD1 matches 7 bases. This CDR3 region has 15 residues. Germline V lookup: CDR1 KGHSH, CDR2 LQKENI. Trimming at V came to 0 bases and at J to 9 bases, leaving 11 bases not matched to a gene. The CDR3 sequence is CASSPPNEVGTAQYF. The CDR3 nucleotides read TGTGCCAGCTCACCACCGAATGAGGTGGGGACAGCGCAGTACTTC.

The rearrangement joins TRBV4-3 to TRBJ2-4; no clear D gene. V dropped 2 bases and J dropped 10 bases, with 12 bases sitting between them. CDR1 and CDR2 from the germline V gene are LGHNA and YSLEER. The CDR3 length is 13 residues. In DNA form, the CDR3 reads TGCGCCAGCAGCCAAAGGAGCAGGCAGATTCAGTACTTC. As protein: CASSQRSRQIQYF.

The V gene is TRBV12-5, the J gene TRBJ1-2, with D tentatively TRBD1 (6 bases). The germline V gene encodes CDR1 LGHNT and CDR2 FRNRAP. The CDR3 runs 14 residues. Trimming stripped 5 bases from V and 7 bases from J, with 17 bases between. The CDR3, as DNA: TGTGCTAGTGGTACAACCACAGGGAGCTCTGGCTACACCTTC. Translating gives CASGTTTGSSGYTF.

This sequence joins TRBV29-1 and TRBJ2-7, with D tentatively TRBD2 (5 bases). Trimming pared 4 bases from V and 1 base from J, leaving 11 bases between. Germline CDR1 SQVTM, CDR2 ANQGSEA. The CDR3 loop spans 13 amino acids. CDR3 residues: CSVVWTLSYEQYF. CDR3 DNA: TGCAGCGTTGTTTGGACTTTGTCCTACGAGCAGTACTTC.

The rearrangement links TRBV5-5 to TRBJ1-1; a weak D match, TRBD1 (6 bases). The CDR3 has 17 amino acids. The V gene's germline CDR1 is SGHKS and CDR2 YYEKEE (reference sequence). V gave up 4 bases and J gave up 2 bases, with 21 bases separating them. The CDR3 region is CASSPYAPRGSNTEAFF. In DNA form, the CDR3 reads TGTGCCAGCAGCCCCTACGCCCCCAGGGGATCCAACACTGAAGCTTTCTTT.

The chain employs TRBV12-5 and TRBJ1-1; 8 bases map to TRBD1. CDR3 size: 14 residues. Trimming at V came to 1 base and at J to 6 bases, leaving 4 bases not matched to a gene. In germline, CDR1 is LGHNT, CDR2 FRNRAP. For the CDR3, the DNA is TGTGCTAGTGGTTTGGGGATACAGGGGGCTGAAGCTTTCTTT. This encodes CASGLGIQGAEAFF.

V gene TRBV5-6 combines with J gene TRBJ2-7, with no clear D. CDR1 is SGHDT and CDR2 is YYEEEE in the germline V gene. V was shortened by 4 bases and J by 0 bases, with 14 bases between the two germline ends. This CDR3 has 15 residues. The CDR3 nucleotides are TGTGCCAGCAGCCCCCGCACAGCGCCCTCCTACGAGCAGTACTTC. Protein product: CASSPRTAPSYEQYF.

V is TRBV4-3 and J is TRBJ1-2; D is uncertain. The V gene lost 2 bases and the J gene lost 7 bases, with 11 bases spanning the gap. Germline CDR1 reads LGHNA; CDR2 reads YSLEER. The CDR3 is made up of 13 amino acids. CDR3: CASSQTWEGGYTF. For the CDR3, the DNA is TGCGCCAGCAGCCAAACCTGGGAAGGTGGCTACACCTTC.

The chain combines TRBV29-1 with TRBJ1-1; no clear D. The V and J ends lost 4 bases and 4 bases respectively, with 10 bases between them. CDR3 size: 12 residues. Per germline, CDR1 SQVTM and CDR2 ANQGSEA. The CDR3 DNA follows: TGCAGCGTTGTCGGGTTAGGCACTGAAGCTTTCTTT. It encodes CSVVGLGTEAFF.

The rearrangement joins TRBV28 to TRBJ2-7; TRBD1 matches at 7 bases. V dropped 6 bases and J dropped 7; count of bases not matched to a gene: 12. Germline CDR1 is MDHEN and CDR2 is SYDVKM. The CDR3 has 14 amino acids. The CDR3 here is CASRRGQATGEQYF. Written as DNA, the CDR3 is TGTGCCAGCAGACGAGGACAGGCCACGGGAGAGCAGTACTTC.

The chain employs TRBV27 and TRBJ1-2; 9 bases align to TRBD1. Trimming removed 6 bases from V and 7 bases from J; junction bases left unmatched: 9. The CDR3 loop spans 14 amino acids. Germline CDR1 reads MNHEY; CDR2 reads SMNVEV (reference sequence). DNA of the CDR3: TGTGCCAGCAGCACGGGACAGGGAGGTTCTGGCTACACCTTC. Its translation: CASSTGQGGSGYTF.

This chain joins TRBV27 and TRBJ2-3; 11 bases agree with TRBD2. CDR1 MNHEY and CDR2 SMNVEV come from the germline V gene (reference sequence). J was trimmed by 9 bases and V by 7 bases; bases with no gene match: 9. The CDR3 extends over 14 amino acids. The CDR3 spells CASKIAGGPGTQYF. The CDR3, as DNA: TGTGCCAGCAAAATAGCGGGAGGGCCAGGAACGCAGTATTTT.

The chain employs TRBV7-2 and TRBJ1-1; D unclear. The ends were cut back, 5 bases at V and 1 base at J, with 11 bases in the middle. Germline CDR1 is SGHTA and CDR2 is FQGNSA. The CDR3 extends over 14 amino acids. CDR3 sequence (DNA): TGTGCCAGCAGCCCAGGCAATAGGAACACTGAAGCTTTCTTT. Amino acid sequence: CASSPGNRNTEAFF. The entire variable domain, with the rest obtained from reference TRBV7-2 and TRBJ1-1, is as follows: GAGVSQSPSNKVTEKGKDVELRCDPISGHTALYWYRQSLGQGLEFLIYFQGNSAPDKSGLPSDRFSAERTGGSVSTLTIQRTQQEDSAVYLCASSPGNRNTEAFFGQGTRLTVV.

This CDR3 is CASSQNPAGLFF. The CDR3 DNA reads as TGTGCCAGCAGCCAAAACCCGGCAGGGCTGTTCTTC. The V gene is TRBV28, the J gene TRBJ2-1; D is possibly TRBD1 (5 bases). Germline lookup yields CDR1 MDHEN and CDR2 SYDVKM. The CDR3 spans 12 residues. The V end was cut by 6 bases, the J end by 15 bases, with 18 bases between.